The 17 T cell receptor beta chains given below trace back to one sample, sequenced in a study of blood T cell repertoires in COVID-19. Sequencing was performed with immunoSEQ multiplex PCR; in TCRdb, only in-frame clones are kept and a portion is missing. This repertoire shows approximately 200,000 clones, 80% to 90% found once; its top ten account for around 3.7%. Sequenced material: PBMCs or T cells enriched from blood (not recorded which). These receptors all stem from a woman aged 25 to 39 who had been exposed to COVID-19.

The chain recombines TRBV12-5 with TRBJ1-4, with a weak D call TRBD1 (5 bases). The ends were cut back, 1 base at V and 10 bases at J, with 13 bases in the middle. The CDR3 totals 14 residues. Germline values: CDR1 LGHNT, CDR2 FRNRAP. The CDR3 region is CASGLGQIRGKLFF. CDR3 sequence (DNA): TGTGCTAGTGGTTTGGGACAGATAAGAGGAAAACTGTTTTTT.

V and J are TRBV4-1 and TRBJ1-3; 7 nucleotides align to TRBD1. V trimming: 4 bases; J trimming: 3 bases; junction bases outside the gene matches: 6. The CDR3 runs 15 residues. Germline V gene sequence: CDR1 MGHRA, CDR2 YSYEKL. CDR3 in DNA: TGCGCCAGCAGCCGAGGGACAGTCAGTGGAAACACCATATATTTT. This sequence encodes CASSRGTVSGNTIYF.

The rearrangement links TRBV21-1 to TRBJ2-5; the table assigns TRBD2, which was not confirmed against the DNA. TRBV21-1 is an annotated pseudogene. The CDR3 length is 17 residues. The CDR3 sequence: CASSSGLAGGGGETQYF. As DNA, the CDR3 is TGTGCCAGCAGCTCAGGACTAGCGGGAGGCGGCGGGGAGACCCAGTACTTC.

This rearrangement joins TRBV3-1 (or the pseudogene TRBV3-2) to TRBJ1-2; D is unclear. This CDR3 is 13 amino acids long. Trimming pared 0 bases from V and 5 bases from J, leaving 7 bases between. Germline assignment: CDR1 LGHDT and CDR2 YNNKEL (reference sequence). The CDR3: CASSQDPEYGYTF. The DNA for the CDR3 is TGTGCCAGCAGCCAAGATCCGGAGTATGGCTACACCTTC.

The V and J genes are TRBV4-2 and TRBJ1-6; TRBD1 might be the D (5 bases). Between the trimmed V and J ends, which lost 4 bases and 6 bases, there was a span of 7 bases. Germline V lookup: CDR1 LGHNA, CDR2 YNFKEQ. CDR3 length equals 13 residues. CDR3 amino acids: CASSPGSNSPLHF. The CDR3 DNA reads TGTGCCAGCAGCCCAGGGTCTAATTCACCCCTCCACTTT.

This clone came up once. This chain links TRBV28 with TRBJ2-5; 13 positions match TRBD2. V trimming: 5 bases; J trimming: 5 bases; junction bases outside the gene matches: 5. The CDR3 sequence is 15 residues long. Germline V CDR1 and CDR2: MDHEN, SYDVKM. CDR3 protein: CASSPGLAGKETQYF. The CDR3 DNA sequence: TGTGCCAGCAGTCCGGGACTAGCGGGGAAGGAGACCCAGTACTTC.

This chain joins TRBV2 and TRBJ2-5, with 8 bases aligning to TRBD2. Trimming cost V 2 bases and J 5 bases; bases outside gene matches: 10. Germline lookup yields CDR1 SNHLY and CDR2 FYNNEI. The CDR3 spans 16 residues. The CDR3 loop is CASSESPAGVLETQYF. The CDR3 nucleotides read TGTGCCAGCAGTGAAAGTCCAGCGGGAGTTCTCGAGACCCAGTACTTC.

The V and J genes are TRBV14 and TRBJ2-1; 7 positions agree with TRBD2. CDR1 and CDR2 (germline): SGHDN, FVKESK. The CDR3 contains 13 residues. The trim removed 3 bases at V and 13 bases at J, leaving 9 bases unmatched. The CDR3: CASSHLREARQFF. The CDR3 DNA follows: TGTGCCAGCAGCCACCTCCGGGAGGCCCGCCAGTTCTTC.

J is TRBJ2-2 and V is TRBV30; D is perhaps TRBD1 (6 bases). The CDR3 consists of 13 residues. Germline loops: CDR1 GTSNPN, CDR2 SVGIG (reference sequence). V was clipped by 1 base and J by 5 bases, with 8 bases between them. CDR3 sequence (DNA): TGTGCCTGGAGTGGAACAGGGACCGGGGAGCTGTTTTTT. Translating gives CAWSGTGTGELFF. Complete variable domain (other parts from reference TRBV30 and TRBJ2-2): SQTIHQWPATLVQPVGSPLSLECTVEGTSNPNLYWYRQAAGRGLQLLFYSVGIGQISSEVPQNLSASRPQDRQFILSSKKLLLSDSGFYLCAWSGTGTGELFFGEGSRLTVL.

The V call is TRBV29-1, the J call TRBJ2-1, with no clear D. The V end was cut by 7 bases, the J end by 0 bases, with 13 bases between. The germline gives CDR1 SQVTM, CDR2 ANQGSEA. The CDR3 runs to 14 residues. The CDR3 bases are TGCAGCGCCCCGGCTAGTAGCTCCTACAATGAGCAGTTCTTC. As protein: CSAPASSSYNEQFF.

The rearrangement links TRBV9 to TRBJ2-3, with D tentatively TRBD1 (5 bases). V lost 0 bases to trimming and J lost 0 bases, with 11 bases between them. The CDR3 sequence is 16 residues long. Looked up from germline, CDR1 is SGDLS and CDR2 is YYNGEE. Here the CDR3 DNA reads TGTGCCAGCAGCGTAGTCACAGGAAATAGCACAGATACGCAGTATTTT. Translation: CASSVVTGNSTDTQYF. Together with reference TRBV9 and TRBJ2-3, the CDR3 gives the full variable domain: DSGVTQTPKHLITATGQRVTLRCSPRSGDLSVYWYQQSLDQGLQFLIQYYNGEERAKGNILERFSAQQFPDLHSELNLSSLELGDSALYFCASSVVTGNSTDTQYFGPGTRLTVL.

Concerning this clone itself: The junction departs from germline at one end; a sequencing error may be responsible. The CDR3 spells CACSLVGGADEQYF. Here the CDR3 DNA reads TGTGCCTGCAGTTTGGTTGGGGGGGCAGACGAGCAGTACTTC. J is TRBJ2-7 and V is TRBV11-2; D is perhaps TRBD2 (7 bases). Germline CDR1 SGHAT, CDR2 FQNNGV. This CDR3 comprises 14 residues.

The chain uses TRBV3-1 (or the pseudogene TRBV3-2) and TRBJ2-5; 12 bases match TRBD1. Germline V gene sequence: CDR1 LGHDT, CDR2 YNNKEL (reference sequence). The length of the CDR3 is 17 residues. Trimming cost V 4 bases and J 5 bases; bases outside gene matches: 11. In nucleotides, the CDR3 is TGTGCCAGCAGCCGTGGGGACAGGGGGCGAGTTCTTGAGACCCAGTACTTC. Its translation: CASSRGDRGRVLETQYF.

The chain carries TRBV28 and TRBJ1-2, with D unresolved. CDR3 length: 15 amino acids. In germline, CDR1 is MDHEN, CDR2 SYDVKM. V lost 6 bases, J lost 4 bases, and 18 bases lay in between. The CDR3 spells CASRFAGERSYGYTF. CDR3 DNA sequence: TGTGCCAGCAGATTCGCCGGGGAAAGAAGCTATGGCTACACCTTC.

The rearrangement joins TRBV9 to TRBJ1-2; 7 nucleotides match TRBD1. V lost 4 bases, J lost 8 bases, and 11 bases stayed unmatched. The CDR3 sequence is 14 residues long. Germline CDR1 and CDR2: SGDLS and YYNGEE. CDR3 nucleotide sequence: TGTGCCAGCAGCCCCCGACAGGGAACGGGAGGCTACACCTTC. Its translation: CASSPRQGTGGYTF.

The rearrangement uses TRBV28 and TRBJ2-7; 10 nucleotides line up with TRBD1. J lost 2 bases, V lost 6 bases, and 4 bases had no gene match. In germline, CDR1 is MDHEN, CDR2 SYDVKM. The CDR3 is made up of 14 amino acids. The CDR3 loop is CASRTGQGTYEQYF. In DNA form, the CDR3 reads TGTGCCAGCAGAACGGGACAGGGGACCTACGAGCAGTACTTC. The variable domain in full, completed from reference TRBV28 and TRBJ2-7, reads DVKVTQSSRYLVKRTGEKVFLECVQDMDHENMFWYRQDPGLGLRLIYFSYDVKMKEKGDIPEGYSVSREKKERFSLILESASTNQTSMYLCASRTGQGTYEQYFGPGTRLTVT.

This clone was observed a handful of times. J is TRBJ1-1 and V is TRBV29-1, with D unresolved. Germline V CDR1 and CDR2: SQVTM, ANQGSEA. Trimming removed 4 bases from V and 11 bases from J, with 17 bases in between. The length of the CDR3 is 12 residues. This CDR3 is CSVVLAPGRAFF. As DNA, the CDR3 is TGCAGCGTTGTTCTCGCTCCGGGGAGGGCTTTCTTT.